The 16 T cell receptor beta chains below come from one sample, sequenced in a study of T cell repertoires in cytomegalovirus infection. These TCRs are of unknown antigen specificity. A single record per CDR3 protein comes from TCRdb applying MiXCR to the reads. Here the sample spans about 83,000 distinct CDR3 sequences, approximately 30% being singletons. This specimen was CD8+ T cells from cultured PBMCs, taken from culture after CMV antigen stimulation. These receptors were obtained from a human donor in good health (CMV status not recorded). Some clones in this sample may be carry-over from other donors' samples.

This chain connects TRBV6-1 to TRBJ1-3, with D hard to call. CDR1 and CDR2 from the germline V gene are MNHNS and SASEGT. The CDR3 runs to 17 residues. The V and J ends lost 0 bases and 7 bases respectively, with 19 bases between them. The CDR3, as DNA: TGTGCCAGCAGTGAAGCGACTTGGGCTTTCGGCGGGAACACCATATATTTT. Translating gives CASSEATWAFGGNTIYF.

The sample holds many counts of this clonotype. The chain links TRBV6-1 to TRBJ1-2; D is perhaps TRBD1 (6 bases). This CDR3 is 17 amino acids long. Germline V CDR1 and CDR2: MNHNS, SASEGT. Trimming took off 7 bases at V and 5 bases at J, with 26 bases between the two ends. The CDR3 reads CASNRALGPGAEYGYTF. The CDR3 region has the DNA TGTGCCAGCAACAGGGCGTTGGGCCCAGGGGCCGAATATGGCTACACCTTC.

The chain uses TRBV27 and TRBJ2-2; maybe TRBD1 (5 bases). Trimming removed 7 bases at V and 3 bases at J, with 6 bases between. The CDR3 spans 12 residues. CDR1 is MNHEY, CDR2 SMNVEV, per germline (reference sequence). CDR3 DNA: TGTGCCAGCAAAGGGGACACCGGGGAGCTGTTTTTT. It codes for CASKGDTGELFF.

There are a few counts of this clonotype. The rearrangement links TRBV19 to TRBJ1-1; D possibly corresponds to TRBD1 (6 bases). Deletions cut 7 bases from V and 0 bases from J, with 12 bases between. From germline, CDR1 is LNHDA and CDR2 SQIVND (reference sequence). This CDR3 is 14 amino acids long. The CDR3 sequence is CASTGQGLNTEAFF. CDR3 bases: TGTGCCAGTACTGGGCAGGGGCTGAACACTGAAGCTTTCTTT.

This clonotype was counted only a few times. The chain has TRBV3-1 and TRBJ1-3, with D hard to call. CDR3 size: 17 residues. CDR1 is LGHDT and CDR2 is YNNKEL in the germline V gene (reference sequence). Trimming took 0 bases from V and 0 from J, leaving 12 bases between them. The CDR3 region is CASSQDVRQNSGNTIYF. The CDR3 nucleotides are TGTGCCAGCAGCCAAGACGTACGCCAGAACTCTGGAAACACCATATATTTT.

The chain recombines TRBV19 with TRBJ1-5, with D hard to call. Germline lookup yields CDR1 LNHDA and CDR2 SQIVND (reference sequence). The V and J ends lost 3 bases and 4 bases respectively, with 13 bases between them. This CDR3 comprises 15 residues. CDR3 in amino acids: CASSMGTIGNQPQHF. The CDR3 DNA follows: TGTGCCAGTAGTATGGGCACTATCGGGAATCAGCCCCAGCATTTT.

This sequence joins TRBV7-9 and TRBJ1-2, with TRBD1 identical over 9 bases. Per the germline V gene, CDR1 is SEHNR and CDR2 is FQNEAQ (reference sequence). The junction had 14 bases not matched to a gene; V was cut back by 5 bases and J by 4 bases. The CDR3 totals 17 residues. CDR3: CASSDPRLGQGFYGYTF. CDR3 DNA: TGTGCCAGCAGCGACCCCAGGTTGGGACAGGGCTTCTATGGCTACACCTTC. The full variable domain, its missing parts supplied by reference TRBV7-9 and TRBJ1-2, is DTGVSQNPRHKITKRGQNVTFRCDPISEHNRLYWYRQTLGQGPEFLTYFQNEAQLEKSRLLSDRFSAERPKGSFSTLEIQRTEQGDSAMYLCASSDPRLGQGFYGYTFGSGTRLTVV.

This clonotype has ten or more counts. The J gene is TRBJ2-3, the V gene TRBV7-2; 14 nucleotides match TRBD2. V lost 2 bases to trimming and J lost 2 bases; unmatched junction nucleotides: 6. There are 18 residues in the CDR3. Germline V gene sequence: CDR1 SGHTA, CDR2 FQGNSA. The CDR3 DNA follows: TGTGCCAGCAGCTTAAGCGGACTAGCGGGGGGAATCACAGATACGCAGTATTTT. This codes for CASSLSGLAGGITDTQYF.

The genes are TRBV7-8 and TRBJ1-2; possible D gene TRBD1, 5 bases. Per germline, CDR1 SGHVS and CDR2 FQNEAQ. The CDR3 is 16 amino acids. The V end was cut by 3 bases, the J end by 5 bases, with 19 bases between. The CDR3 reads CASSFGPVGPTYGYTF. CDR3 bases: TGTGCCAGCAGCTTTGGGCCTGTGGGGCCCACATATGGCTACACCTTC. Full variable domain (remainder filled in from reference TRBV7-8 and TRBJ1-2): GAGVSQSPRYKVAKRGQDVALRCDPISGHVSLFWYQQALGQGPEFLTYFQNEAQLDKSGLPSDRFFAERPEGSVSTLKIQRTQQEDSAVYLCASSFGPVGPTYGYTFGSGTRLTVV.

This clonotype was seen more than once but under ten times. This chain connects TRBV9 to TRBJ2-1, with 9 bases matching TRBD1. This CDR3 contains 16 residues. Unmatched junction bases numbered 9, after V lost 1 base and J lost 7 bases. Germline V gene sequence: CDR1 SGDLS, CDR2 YYNGEE. The CDR3 loop reads CASSVTSGTGRNEQFF. The CDR3 DNA sequence: TGTGCCAGCAGCGTAACCTCCGGGACAGGGAGGAATGAGCAGTTCTTC.

The chain is built from TRBV28 and TRBJ1-1, with D unresolved. Looked up from germline, CDR1 is MDHEN and CDR2 is SYDVKM. V dropped 6 bases and J dropped 0 bases, with 14 bases sitting between them. The CDR3 has 15 amino acids. In DNA form, the CDR3 reads TGTGCCAGCAGCCTGATGGGGAGTATGAACACTGAAGCTTTCTTT. Amino acid sequence: CASSLMGSMNTEAFF.

CDR3 DNA: TGTGCCAGTAGTATAGGAGGGGGTTCCTACGAGCAGTACTTC. Its translation is CASSIGGGSYEQYF. The rearrangement uses TRBV19 and TRBJ2-7; weak D call: TRBD1 (6 bases). V was clipped by 1 base and J by 1 base, with 8 bases between them. The CDR3 covers 14 residues. The germline CDR1 and CDR2 sequences are LNHDA and SQIVND (reference sequence).

This clonotype was observed many times. The CDR3 is CASSLLLARAKNTDTQYF. The CDR3 bases are TGTGCCAGCAGCTTACTATTAGCGCGGGCCAAGAACACAGATACGCAGTATTTT. V is TRBV7-2 and J is TRBJ2-3; possible D gene TRBD2, 5 bases. V gave up 2 bases and J gave up 2 bases, with 20 bases separating them. CDR3 length: 18 residues. Germline CDR1 is SGHTA and CDR2 is FQGNSA.

This clonotype was seen many times. The chain carries TRBV11-3 and TRBJ2-7, with 7 bases aligning to TRBD2. The CDR3 contains 16 residues. After removal of 5 bases from V and 1 base from J, the junction contained 11 bases not matched to a gene. Germline CDR1 reads SGHNT; CDR2 reads YENEEA. The CDR3 bases are TGTGCCAGCAGCGCCGGACTGGGCGGGGGTTCCTACGAGCAGTACTTC. Translated: CASSAGLGGGSYEQYF.

The chain couples TRBV7-8 to TRBJ2-7, with TRBD2 as a possible D gene (5 bases). CDR3 length: 13 residues. Germline V lookup: CDR1 SGHVS, CDR2 FQNEAQ. V lost 5 bases and J 3 bases, leaving 11 bases between the germline ends. The DNA of the CDR3 is TGTGCCAGCAGCCTCGGGGATTTCTACGAGCAGTACTTC. Protein sequence: CASSLGDFYEQYF.

Remarks on this clonotype: A junction end diverges from the germline sequence, so it may reflect a read error. The chain recombines TRBV7-9 with TRBJ1-1; tentatively, D is TRBD1 (6 bases). The CDR3 spans 12 residues. Germline CDR1 SEHNR, CDR2 FQNEAQ (reference sequence). The CDR3 reads CASNLGGTEAFF. CDR3 nucleotides: TGTGCCAGCAACTTAGGGGGCACTGAAGCTTTCTTT.